The 18 T cell receptor beta chains below were found in one sample sequenced in a study of blood T cell repertoires in COVID-19 (dated by TCRdb to the early 2020s). Library preparation used the immunoSEQ multiplex PCR assay. Held by TCRdb, this immuneACCESS table contains in-frame sequences only and omits some clones. Under half of the omission traces to an unresolved V gene where checked; the cause of the rest is unknown. The sample includes 150,000 to 200,000 clones, with around 86% observed a single time. Of the sample, approximately 6.1% is held by the ten largest clones. Sequencing was performed on peripheral blood. These receptors all come from a woman in her forties with acute or convalescent COVID-19.

The rearrangement uses TRBV27 and TRBJ2-7; the match to TRBD2 covers 8 bases. Germline V gene lookup returns CDR1 MNHEY and CDR2 SMNVEV (reference sequence). V was pared by 0 bases and J by 3 bases, with 22 bases of the junction left unmatched. CDR3 length equals 21 residues. CDR3 bases: TGTGCCAGCAGTTTATCCGATCCGTTGAGGGGGGACCTAGCGGGTCGCTACGAGCAGTACTTC. It yields the protein CASSLSDPLRGDLAGRYEQYF.

The CDR3 spells CASQNRQGSDSPLHF. The CDR3 DNA is TGTGCCAGCCAAAACAGACAGGGATCAGATTCACCCCTCCACTTT. The genes are TRBV18 and TRBJ1-6; 7 bases are a match to TRBD1. The V and J ends lost 8 bases and 8 bases, in that order; junction bases with no gene match: 12. Germline V gives CDR1 KGHSH, CDR2 LQKENI. This CDR3 has 15 residues.

The V call is TRBV27, the J call TRBJ2-1; possible D gene TRBD1, 5 bases. The CDR3 runs 15 residues. The V gene's germline CDR1 is MNHEY and CDR2 SMNVEV (reference sequence). V lost 3 bases, J lost 3 bases, and 12 bases lay in between. The CDR3 sequence: CASSLTANNYNEQFF. The CDR3 DNA follows: TGTGCCAGCAGTTTGACAGCGAATAACTACAATGAGCAGTTCTTC.

The CDR3 nucleotides read TGTGCCAGCACCCTATCAGGGTCTGGGGCCAACGTCCTGACTTTC. Its protein is CASTLSGSGANVLTF. This chain links TRBV2 with TRBJ2-6; perhaps TRBD1 as D (5 bases). The V end lost 7 bases, the J end lost 1 base, and 11 bases lay between the germline ends. CDR1 is SNHLY, CDR2 FYNNEI, per germline. The CDR3 extends over 15 amino acids.

The V and J genes are TRBV2 and TRBJ2-3; 10 bases are shared with TRBD2. The CDR3 sequence is 14 residues long. The V segment lost 8 bases and the J segment 8 bases; nucleotides outside the gene matches: 10. The germline gives CDR1 SNHLY, CDR2 FYNNEI. The CDR3 loop is CASWASGGVGTQYF. The CDR3 DNA sequence: TGTGCCAGCTGGGCTAGCGGGGGCGTAGGTACGCAGTATTTT.

The chain uses TRBV10-3 and TRBJ1-5; TRBD1 agrees at 8 bases. Trimming at V came to 5 bases and at J to 5 bases, leaving 5 bases not matched to a gene. CDR1 is ENHRY, CDR2 SYGVKD, per germline. CDR3 size: 14 residues. CDR3 DNA: TGTGCCATCAGTACAGGGGGGGGTGATCAGCCCCAGCATTTT. Its translation: CAISTGGGDQPQHF.

DNA for the CDR3: TGTGCCAGCAGTCCCTCCCGGGGATACACAGATACGCAGTATTTT. The encoded protein is CASSPSRGYTDTQYF. This rearrangement joins TRBV6-5 to TRBJ2-3; tentatively, D is TRBD2 (5 bases). Per the germline V gene, CDR1 is MNHEY and CDR2 is SVGAGI. The CDR3 runs to 15 residues. The ends were cut back, 5 bases at V and 2 bases at J, with 14 bases in the middle.

The chain uses TRBV5-4 and TRBJ2-7, with 9 bases fitting TRBD1. This CDR3 contains 15 residues. V gave up 2 bases and J gave up 5 bases; unmatched junction bases: 8. Germline lookup yields CDR1 SGHNT and CDR2 YYREEE (reference sequence). CDR3 residues: CASSFRRTGDDEQYF. As DNA, the CDR3 is TGTGCCAGCAGCTTCCGGCGGACAGGGGACGACGAGCAGTACTTC.

This chain links TRBV9 with TRBJ1-1; D uncertain. Per germline, CDR1 SGDLS and CDR2 YYNGEE. V was shortened by 0 bases and J by 7 bases, with 13 bases between the two germline ends. There are 14 residues in the CDR3. In DNA form, the CDR3 reads TGTGCCAGCAGCGTAGCTACTACGGGGAATGAAGCTTTCTTT. It codes for CASSVATTGNEAFF.

This clone is a singleton in its sample. The chain employs TRBV10-3 and TRBJ2-5; D is ambiguous. CDR1 is ENHRY and CDR2 is SYGVKD in the germline V gene. The CDR3 covers 15 residues. V shed 0 bases and J shed 2 bases, with 10 bases lying between them. The CDR3 loop reads CAISESTPGQETQYF. CDR3 bases: TGTGCCATCAGTGAGTCGACTCCTGGTCAAGAGACCCAGTACTTC.

The chain is built from TRBV28 and TRBJ1-4; TRBD1 agrees at 9 bases. The CDR3 loop spans 15 amino acids. J was trimmed by 10 bases and V by 5 bases; bases with no gene match: 11. Germline lookup yields CDR1 MDHEN and CDR2 SYDVKM. The CDR3 nucleotides are TGTGCCAGCAGTCGCCCCGAGGGACAGGGAGGAAAACTGTTTTTT. Translation gives CASSRPEGQGGKLFF. Filled out from reference TRBV28 and TRBJ1-4, the complete variable domain reads DVKVTQSSRYLVKRTGEKVFLECVQDMDHENMFWYRQDPGLGLRLIYFSYDVKMKEKGDIPEGYSVSREKKERFSLILESASTNQTSMYLCASSRPEGQGGKLFFGSGTQLSVL.

The chain employs TRBV5-4 and TRBJ2-2; TRBD1 aligns across 7 bases. Germline CDR1 SGHNT, CDR2 YYREEE (reference sequence). J gave up 5 bases and V 1 base, and 5 bases lay outside the gene matches. The CDR3 spans 15 residues. CDR3 loop: CASSLRGGGTGELFF. DNA for the CDR3: TGTGCCAGCAGCTTGAGAGGGGGCGGGACCGGGGAGCTGTTTTTT.

V and J are TRBV7-9 and TRBJ2-2; 7 bases are a match to TRBD1. The V gene end was trimmed by 5 bases and the J gene end by 4 bases; junction bases not matched to a gene: 10. The CDR3 spans 16 residues. Germline lookup yields CDR1 SEHNR and CDR2 FQNEAQ (reference sequence). The DNA for the CDR3 is TGTGCCAGCAGCAGCCCACAGGGGATCGGCACCGGGGAGCTGTTTTTT. It codes for CASSSPQGIGTGELFF.

V usage is TRBV19 and J usage is TRBJ1-3; D gene unclear. CDR3 length: 17 amino acids. V was pared by 0 bases and J by 3 bases, with 15 bases between. The germline CDR1 and CDR2 sequences are LNHDA and SQIVND (reference sequence). The CDR3 DNA is TGTGCCAGTAGTATAGATCTGGAGGTCGAACGTGGAAACACCATATATTTT. Protein product: CASSIDLEVERGNTIYF.

This chain uses TRBV11-2 with TRBJ1-5; tentatively, D is TRBD1 (6 bases). CDR1 is SGHAT, CDR2 FQNNGV, per germline. CDR3 length: 15 amino acids. V lost 5 bases, J lost 6 bases, and 17 bases lay in between. CDR3 in amino acids: CASSPGGGRAQPQHF. CDR3 nucleotides: TGTGCCAGCAGCCCCGGGGGGGGCAGGGCTCAGCCCCAGCATTTT. Full variable domain (outside the CDR3, taken from reference TRBV11-2 and TRBJ1-5): EAGVAQSPRYKIIEKRQSVAFWCNPISGHATLYWYQQILGQGPKLLIQFQNNGVVDDSQLPKDRFSAERLKGVDSTLKIQPAKLEDSAVYLCASSPGGGRAQPQHFGDGTRLSIL.

In DNA, the CDR3 is TGTGCCAGCAGCGTCTGGACAGGGGGCTTGAACACTGAAGCTTTCTTT. It codes for CASSVWTGGLNTEAFF. The chain couples TRBV9 to TRBJ1-1, with TRBD1 matching over 11 bases. The CDR3 extends over 16 amino acids. Germline CDR1 and CDR2: SGDLS and YYNGEE. Trimming took 2 bases from V and 0 from J; bases not matched to a gene: 3.

This clone was detected once. The CDR3 coding sequence is TGTGCCAGCAGCTGGATACTAGCGGGGGGGCCCTATACGCAGTATTTT. Translation gives CASSWILAGGPYTQYF. The gene calls are TRBV13 and TRBJ2-3; 13 bases match TRBD2. CDR3 length: 16 amino acids. The V gene's germline CDR1 is PRHDT and CDR2 FYEKMQ (reference sequence). The J segment lost 7 bases and the V segment lost 4 bases, leaving 8 bases of the junction unmatched.

The V call is TRBV6-5, the J call TRBJ2-7; D call uncertain. The CDR3 has 12 amino acids. Germline V gene sequence: CDR1 MNHEY, CDR2 SVGAGI. Trimming cost V 4 bases and J 6 bases, with 10 bases left between them. The CDR3: CASSFRSGEQYF. The CDR3 DNA follows: TGTGCCAGCAGTTTCCGATCGGGCGAGCAGTACTTC.